This TCR beta chain was sequenced for a study of T cells in Graves' hyperthyroidism and ophthalmopathy. General study results and limits: By a 13 V-J model, ophthalmopathy was set apart from stable hyperthyroidism. The majority of expanded thyroid clonotypes above 0.001 also appeared in blood.

Trimming cost V 6 bases and J 6 bases; bases outside gene matches: 12. The CDR3 extends over 15 amino acids. Germline lookup yields CDR1 MNHEY and CDR2 SMNVEV (reference sequence). Patients having uncontrolled infection, another autoimmune disease, pregnancy or lactation were not included. Comment on this clonotype: Its antigen is still unknown.

There were TCR beta CDR3 regions amplified from RNA transcripts. The study used the HTBI primer set for a first-round RT-PCR of the TCR CDR3. TCRdb used MiXCR to reprocess the multiplex PCR reads, holding one entry per CDR3 protein. The sample contains hundreds of thousands of distinct CDR3 sequences, approximately 13% of which appear only once. Sequenced material: blood. The V and J genes are TRBV27 and TRBJ2-3; 7 positions match TRBD2. This sequence originates from a woman aged 18-30 years with Graves' hyperthyroidism. The CDR3 nucleotides are TGTGCCAGCAGCCATGGCGGGAGTGTAACCGATACGCAGTATTTT. As protein: CASSHGGSVTDTQYF.